This T cell receptor (beta chain) was sequenced in a study of T cells in Graves' hyperthyroidism and ophthalmopathy. Study-level findings and limits: Progression to ophthalmopathy was predicted a median of about six months early. Most thyroid clonotypes expanded above 0.001 appeared in blood too.

This clonotype was counted between two and nine times. The antigen is undetermined. Per the germline V gene, CDR1 is SQVTM and CDR2 is ANQGSEA. Unmatched junction bases numbered 4, after V lost 7 bases and J lost 1 base. The length of the CDR3 is 14 residues. Using RNA transcripts as the source, TCR beta CDR3 regions were amplified. HTBI primers were employed in a first-round RT-PCR of the TCR CDR3. TCRdb fed the multiplex PCR reads into MiXCR, producing one record per CDR3 protein. There are under 700,000 distinct CDR3 sequences in the sample; approximately 15% occur only once, and around 18% lies in the top ten.

The chain joins TRBV29-1 to TRBJ2-5; 12 nucleotides line up with TRBD2. The origin of this receptor is a woman aged 18-30 years with Graves' hyperthyroidism. Sequencing used blood. The CDR3 here is CSATSGGFQETQYF. The CDR3 bases are TGCAGCGCTACTAGCGGGGGGTTCCAAGAGACCCAGTACTTC.